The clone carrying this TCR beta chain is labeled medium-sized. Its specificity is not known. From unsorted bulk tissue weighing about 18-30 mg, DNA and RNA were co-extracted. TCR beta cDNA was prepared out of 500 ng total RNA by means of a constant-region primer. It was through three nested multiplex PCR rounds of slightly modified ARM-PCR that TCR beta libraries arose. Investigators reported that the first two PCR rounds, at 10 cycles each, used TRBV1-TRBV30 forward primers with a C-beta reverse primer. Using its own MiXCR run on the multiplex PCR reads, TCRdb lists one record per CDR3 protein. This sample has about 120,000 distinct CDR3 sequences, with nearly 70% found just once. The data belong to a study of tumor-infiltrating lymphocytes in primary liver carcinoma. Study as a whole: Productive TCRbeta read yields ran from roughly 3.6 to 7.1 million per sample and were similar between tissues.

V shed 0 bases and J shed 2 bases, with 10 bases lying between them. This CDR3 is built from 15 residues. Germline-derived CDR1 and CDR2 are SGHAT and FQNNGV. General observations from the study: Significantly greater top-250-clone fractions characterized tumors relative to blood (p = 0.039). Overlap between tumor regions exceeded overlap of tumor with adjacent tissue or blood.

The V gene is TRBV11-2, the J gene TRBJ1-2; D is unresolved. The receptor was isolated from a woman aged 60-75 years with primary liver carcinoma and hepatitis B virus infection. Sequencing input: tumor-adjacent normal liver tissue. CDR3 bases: TGTGCCAGCAGCTTAGATCTGCGGGGAAACTATGGCTACACCTTC. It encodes CASSLDLRGNYGYTF.